Listed below are T cell receptor beta chains from one sample, sequenced in a study of identical twins. TCRdb called the 5' RACE reads again in MiXCR, with one record for every CDR3 protein. The sample carries under 250,000 distinct CDR3 sequences, 6% to 8.5% recorded once. These data were also reused for a study on yellow fever vaccine responses in identical twins.

Sequenced sample: CD8+ T cells sorted from blood. These receptor sequences come from a young woman in good health. Both conserved end residues are part of each CDR3. A D gene is named only where the DNA matches it firmly. Some rows have no size entry. The others give once, few or many, or a class for an expanded clone.

clone size,J gene,V gene,D gene,CDR3 length,CDR3 protein,CDR3 DNA
few,TRBJ1-4,TRBV12-3/TRBV12-4,-,11,CASSLGVKLFF,TGTGCCAGCAGTTTAGGGGTAAAACTGTTTTTT
few,TRBJ2-7,TRBV4-1,-,14,CASSQTSSSYEQYF,TGCGCCAGCAGCCAAACTTCGAGCTCCTACGAGCAGTACTTC
many,TRBJ2-3,TRBV29-1,-,15,CSVDRSSESTDTQYF,TGCAGCGTTGATAGGAGTAGTGAAAGCACAGATACGCAGTATTTT
-,TRBJ2-3,TRBV4-2,-,18,CASSQDIAHSDYTDTQYF,TGTGCCAGCAGCCAAGATATAGCCCACTCAGACTACACAGATACGCAGTATTTT
-,TRBJ1-5,TRBV7-9,-,16,CASSSGYEGPSQPQHF,TGTGCCAGCAGCTCGGGTTATGAGGGCCCAAGTCAGCCCCAGCATTTT
-,TRBJ2-1,TRBV5-6,-,13,CASSWGPGNEQFF,TGTGCCAGCAGCTGGGGGCCAGGGAATGAGCAGTTCTTC
many,TRBJ1-1,TRBV7-9,-,13,CASREGGLTEAFF,TGTGCCAGCAGAGAGGGTGGGCTCACTGAAGCTTTCTTT
few,TRBJ2-7,TRBV4-1,TRBD2,15,CASSRTASGSYEQYF,TGCGCCAGCAGCCGTACGGCTAGCGGGTCCTACGAGCAGTACTTC
-,TRBJ2-5,TRBV20-1,TRBD2,15,CSARGLAGGGETQYF,TGCAGTGCTAGAGGACTAGCGGGGGGCGGAGAGACCCAGTACTTC
-,TRBJ2-1,TRBV3-1,-,15,CASTQGLASYNEQFF,TGTGCCAGCACCCAAGGCCTAGCCTCCTACAATGAGCAGTTCTTC
-,TRBJ1-1,TRBV7-2,-,14,CASSLRGLYTEAFF,TGTGCCAGCAGCTTACGGGGGCTGTACACTGAAGCTTTCTTT
many,TRBJ2-5,TRBV13,TRBD2,19,CASSLFVASGRSFQETQYF,TGTGCCAGCAGCTTATTCGTCGCTAGCGGGAGATCCTTCCAAGAGACCCAGTACTTC
few,TRBJ2-7,TRBV3-1,TRBD1,15,CASSPGTGKSYEQYF,TGTGCCAGCAGCCCGGGGACAGGGAAAAGCTACGAGCAGTACTTC
few,TRBJ2-3,TRBV7-9,TRBD1,15,CASSWPGQGTDTQYF,TGTGCCAGCAGCTGGCCGGGACAGGGCACAGATACGCAGTATTTT
few,TRBJ1-3,TRBV5-1,-,16,CASSSEKGHRGNTIYF,TGCGCCAGCAGCTCGGAAAAGGGACATCGCGGAAACACCATATATTTT
many,TRBJ1-4,TRBV12-3/TRBV12-4,-,15,CASSQRSRSEEKLFF,TGTGCCAGCAGCCAAAGGTCCCGCTCGGAAGAAAAACTGTTTTTT
many,TRBJ2-2,TRBV12-3/TRBV12-4,-,14,CASISGGNTGELFF,TGTGCCAGCATAAGTGGGGGGAACACCGGGGAGCTGTTTTTT
many,TRBJ2-2,TRBV2,-,13,CASSGPGTGELFF,TGTGCCAGCAGCGGCCCCGGGACCGGGGAGCTGTTTTTT
-,TRBJ2-5,TRBV4-1,TRBD2,17,CASSLTRLADNQETQYF,TGCGCCAGCAGCCTGACCCGGCTAGCGGACAATCAAGAGACCCAGTACTTC
many,TRBJ2-3,TRBV2,-,14,CASSEVGSTDTQYF,TGTGCCAGCAGTGAGGTGGGATCCACAGATACGCAGTATTTT
few,TRBJ2-1,TRBV21-1,-,16,CASSETQGTEYNEQFF,TGTGCCAGCAGCGAAACTCAAGGGACAGAATACAATGAGCAGTTCTTC
few,TRBJ2-2,TRBV5-5,-,15,CASSLEEGSTGELFF,TGTGCCAGCAGCTTGGAAGAGGGTAGCACCGGGGAGCTGTTTTTT
few,TRBJ2-5,TRBV7-8,-,14,CASSFRYFGETQYF,TGTGCCAGCAGCTTCCGGTACTTCGGGGAGACCCAGTACTTC
-,TRBJ1-1,TRBV29-1,-,11,CSTGTYTEAFF,TGCAGCACTGGGACCTACACTGAAGCTTTCTTT
few,TRBJ2-2,TRBV6-2/TRBV6-3,TRBD2,16,CASNHGEGMHTGELFF,TGTGCCAGCAATCATGGGGAGGGGATGCACACCGGGGAGCTGTTTTTT
few,TRBJ2-7,TRBV7-9,-,11,CAFGGGHEQYF,TGTGCCTTCGGGGGAGGCCACGAGCAGTACTTC
many,TRBJ2-3,TRBV7-9,TRBD2,15,CASLPLAGGTDTQYF,TGTGCCAGCTTACCTCTAGCGGGGGGCACAGATACGCAGTATTTT
-,TRBJ2-5,TRBV2,-,14,CASIPSGQYPFQYF,TGTGCCAGCATTCCTTCGGGGCAGTACCCCTTCCAGTACTTC
-,TRBJ2-1,TRBV20-1,TRBD1,13,CSATGTGINEQFF,TGCAGTGCTACCGGGACAGGGATAAATGAGCAGTTCTTC
-,TRBJ2-3,TRBV5-5,TRBD1,16,CASSPRDSTSTDTQYF,TGTGCCAGCAGCCCCCGGGACAGCACTAGCACAGATACGCAGTATTTT
many,TRBJ2-7,TRBV12-3/TRBV12-4,-,11,CASGSPYEQYF,TGTGCCAGCGGGAGTCCCTACGAGCAGTACTTC
-,TRBJ1-3,TRBV7-6,-,16,CASSLAGKGRGNTIYF,TGTGCCAGCAGCTTAGCGGGAAAGGGAAGAGGAAACACCATATATTTT
many,TRBJ1-1,TRBV28,TRBD1,14,CASSLTRGNTEAFF,TGTGCCAGCAGTCTGACCAGGGGGAATACTGAAGCTTTCTTT
-,TRBJ2-1,TRBV7-3,-,19,CASSFVGTPDRLDYNEQFF,TGTGCCAGCAGCTTCGTGGGAACTCCCGACAGGCTGGACTACAATGAGCAGTTCTTC
few,TRBJ2-1,TRBV7-9,TRBD2,17,CASSLTTSSWSYNEQFF,TGTGCCAGCAGCTTAACGACTAGCTCCTGGTCCTACAATGAGCAGTTCTTC
few,TRBJ2-3,TRBV3-1,-,13,CASSPLLGDTQYF,TGTGCCAGCAGCCCCCTGTTGGGAGATACGCAGTATTTT
many,TRBJ2-2,TRBV7-8,-,14,CASIPQGNTGELFF,TGTGCCAGCATACCACAGGGGAACACCGGGGAGCTGTTTTTT
many,TRBJ2-3,TRBV4-1,-,15,CASSQDGGIADTQYF,TGCGCCAGCAGCCAAGATGGCGGGATCGCAGATACGCAGTATTTT
few,TRBJ1-1,TRBV7-9,-,11,CASFVSAEAFF,TGTGCCAGTTTTGTTTCCGCTGAAGCTTTCTTT